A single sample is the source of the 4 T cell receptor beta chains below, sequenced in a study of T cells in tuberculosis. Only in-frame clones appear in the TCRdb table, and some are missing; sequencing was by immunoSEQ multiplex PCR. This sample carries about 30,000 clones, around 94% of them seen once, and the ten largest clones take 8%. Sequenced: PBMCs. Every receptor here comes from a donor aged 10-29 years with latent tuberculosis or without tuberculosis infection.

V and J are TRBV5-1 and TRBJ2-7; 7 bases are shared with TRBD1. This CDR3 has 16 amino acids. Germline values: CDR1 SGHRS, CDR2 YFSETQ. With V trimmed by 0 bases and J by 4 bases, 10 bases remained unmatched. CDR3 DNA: TGCGCCAGCAGCTTGGGAGGGACAGTCCGGGGATACGAGCAGTACTTC. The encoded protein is CASSLGGTVRGYEQYF. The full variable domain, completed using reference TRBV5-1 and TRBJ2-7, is KAGVTQTPRYLIKTRGQQVTLSCSPISGHRSVSWYQQTPGQGLQFLFEYFSETQRNKGNFPGRFSGRQFSNSRSEMNVSTLELGDSALYLCASSLGGTVRGYEQYFGPGTRLTVT.

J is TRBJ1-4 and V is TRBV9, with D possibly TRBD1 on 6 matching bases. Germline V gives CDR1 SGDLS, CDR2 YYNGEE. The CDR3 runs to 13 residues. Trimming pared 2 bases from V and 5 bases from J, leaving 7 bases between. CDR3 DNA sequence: TGTGCCAGCAGCGTCGGACAGAATGAAAAACTGTTTTTT. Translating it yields CASSVGQNEKLFF.

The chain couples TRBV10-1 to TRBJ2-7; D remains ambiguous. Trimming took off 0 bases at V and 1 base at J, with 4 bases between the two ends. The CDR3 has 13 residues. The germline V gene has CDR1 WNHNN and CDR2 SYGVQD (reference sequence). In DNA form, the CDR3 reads TGCGCCAGCAGTGAGTCTTCTTCCTACGAGCAGTACTTC. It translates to CASSESSSYEQYF.

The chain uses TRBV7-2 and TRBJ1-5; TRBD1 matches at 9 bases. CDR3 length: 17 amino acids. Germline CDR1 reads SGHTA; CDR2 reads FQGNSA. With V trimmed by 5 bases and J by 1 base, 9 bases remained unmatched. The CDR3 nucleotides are TGTGCCAGCAGCCTACAGGGGGCTAGGAGGAGCAATCAGCCCCAGCATTTT. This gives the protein CASSLQGARRSNQPQHF.